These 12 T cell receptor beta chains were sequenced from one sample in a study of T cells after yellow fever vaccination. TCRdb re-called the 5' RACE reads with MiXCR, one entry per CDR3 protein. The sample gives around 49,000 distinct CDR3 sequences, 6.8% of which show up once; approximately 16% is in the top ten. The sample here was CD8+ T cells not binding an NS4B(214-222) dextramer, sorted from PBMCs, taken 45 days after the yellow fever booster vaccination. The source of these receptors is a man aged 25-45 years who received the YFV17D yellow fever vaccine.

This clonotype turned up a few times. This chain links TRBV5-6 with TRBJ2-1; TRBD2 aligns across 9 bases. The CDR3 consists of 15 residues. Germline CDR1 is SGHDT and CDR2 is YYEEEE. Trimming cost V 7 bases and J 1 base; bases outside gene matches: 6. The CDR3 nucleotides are TGTGCCAGCGGTTGGACTAGCGTTTCCTACAATGAGCAGTTCTTC. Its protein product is CASGWTSVSYNEQFF. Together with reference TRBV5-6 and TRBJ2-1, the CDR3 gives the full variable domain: DAGVTQSPTHLIKTRGQQVTLRCSPKSGHDTVSWYQQALGQGPQFIFQYYEEEERQRGNFPDRFSGHQFPNYSSELNVNALLLGDSALYLCASGWTSVSYNEQFFGPGTRLTVL.

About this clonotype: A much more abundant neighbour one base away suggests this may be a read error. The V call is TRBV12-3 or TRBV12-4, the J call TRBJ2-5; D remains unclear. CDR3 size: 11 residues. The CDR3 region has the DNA TGTACCAGCAGTTTAGAAGGGACCCAGTACTTC. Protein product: CTSSLEGTQYF.

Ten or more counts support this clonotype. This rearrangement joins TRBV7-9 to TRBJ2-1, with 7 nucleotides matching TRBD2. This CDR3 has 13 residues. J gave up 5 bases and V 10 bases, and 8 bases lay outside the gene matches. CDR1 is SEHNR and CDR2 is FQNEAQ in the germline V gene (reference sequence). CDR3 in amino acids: CATPSLANNEQFF. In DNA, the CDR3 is TGTGCCACTCCCTCACTAGCGAACAATGAGCAGTTCTTC.

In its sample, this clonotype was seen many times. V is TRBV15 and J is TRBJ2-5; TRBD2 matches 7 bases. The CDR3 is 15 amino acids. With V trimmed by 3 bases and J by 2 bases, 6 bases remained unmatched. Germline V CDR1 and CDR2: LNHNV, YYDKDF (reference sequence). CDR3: CATSSDRTRQETQYF. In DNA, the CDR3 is TGTGCCACCAGCAGTGATAGGACTAGACAAGAGACCCAGTACTTC. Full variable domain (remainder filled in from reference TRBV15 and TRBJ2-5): DAMVIQNPRYQVTQFGKPVTLSCSQTLNHNVMYWYQQKSSQAPKLLFHYYDKDFNNEADTPDNFQSRRPNTSFCFLDIRSPGLGDTAMYLCATSSDRTRQETQYFGPGTRLLVL.

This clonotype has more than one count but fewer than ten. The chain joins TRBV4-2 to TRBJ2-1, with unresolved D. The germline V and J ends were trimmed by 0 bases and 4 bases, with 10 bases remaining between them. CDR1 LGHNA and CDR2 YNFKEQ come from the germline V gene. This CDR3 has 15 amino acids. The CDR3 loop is CASSQEFWGYNEQFF. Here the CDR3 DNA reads TGTGCCAGCAGCCAAGAATTTTGGGGATACAATGAGCAGTTCTTC.

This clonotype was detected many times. In DNA form, the CDR3 reads TGCGCCAGCAGTGAGTCGGGACTGACAGGGGCATCTGGGGAGCTGTTTTTT. Its protein product is CASSESGLTGASGELFF. V is TRBV10-1 and J is TRBJ2-2; TRBD1 matches at 8 bases. Germline lookup yields CDR1 WNHNN and CDR2 SYGVQD (reference sequence). The CDR3 consists of 17 residues. V lost 0 bases to trimming and J lost 8 bases; unmatched junction nucleotides: 11.

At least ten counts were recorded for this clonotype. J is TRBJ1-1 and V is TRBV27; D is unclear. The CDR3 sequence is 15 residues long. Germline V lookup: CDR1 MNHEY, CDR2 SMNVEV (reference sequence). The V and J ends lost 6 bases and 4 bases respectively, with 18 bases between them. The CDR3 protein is CASSPFAGVGTEAFF. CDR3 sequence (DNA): TGTGCCAGCAGCCCGTTTGCGGGTGTCGGCACTGAAGCTTTCTTT.

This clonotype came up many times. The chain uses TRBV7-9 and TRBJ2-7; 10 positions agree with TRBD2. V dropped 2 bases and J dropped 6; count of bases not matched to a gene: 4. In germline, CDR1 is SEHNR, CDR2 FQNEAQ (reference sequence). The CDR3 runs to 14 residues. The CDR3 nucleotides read TGTGCCAGCAGCTTAAGCGGGAGGGCTGGCGAGCAGTACTTC. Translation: CASSLSGRAGEQYF.

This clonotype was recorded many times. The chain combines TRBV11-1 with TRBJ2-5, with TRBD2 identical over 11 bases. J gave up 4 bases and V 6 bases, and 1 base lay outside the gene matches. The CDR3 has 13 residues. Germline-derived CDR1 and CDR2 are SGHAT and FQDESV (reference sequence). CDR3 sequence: CASRGTSGETQYF. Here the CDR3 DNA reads TGTGCCAGCAGAGGGACTAGCGGAGAGACCCAGTACTTC.

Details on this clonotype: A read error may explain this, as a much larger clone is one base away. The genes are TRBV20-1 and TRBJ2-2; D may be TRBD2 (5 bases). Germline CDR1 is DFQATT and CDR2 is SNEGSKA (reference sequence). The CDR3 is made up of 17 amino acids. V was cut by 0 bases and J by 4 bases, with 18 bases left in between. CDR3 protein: CSARDLLIGEGTGELFF. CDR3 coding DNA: TGCAGTGCTAGAGATCTTTTAATCGGTGAGGGCACCGGGGAGCTGTTTTTT.

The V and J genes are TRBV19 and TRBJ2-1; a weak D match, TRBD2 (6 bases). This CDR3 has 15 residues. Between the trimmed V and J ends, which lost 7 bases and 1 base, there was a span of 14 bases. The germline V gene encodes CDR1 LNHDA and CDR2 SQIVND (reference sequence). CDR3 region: CASTVSGSSYNEQFF. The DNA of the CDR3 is TGTGCCAGTACTGTCAGCGGGTCATCCTACAATGAGCAGTTCTTC.

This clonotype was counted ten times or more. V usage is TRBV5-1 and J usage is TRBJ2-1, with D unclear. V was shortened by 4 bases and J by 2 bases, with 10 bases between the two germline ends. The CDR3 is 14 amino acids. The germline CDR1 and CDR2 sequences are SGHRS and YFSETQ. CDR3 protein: CASSRSMAYNEQFF. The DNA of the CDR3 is TGCGCCAGCAGCAGGTCAATGGCCTACAATGAGCAGTTCTTC.